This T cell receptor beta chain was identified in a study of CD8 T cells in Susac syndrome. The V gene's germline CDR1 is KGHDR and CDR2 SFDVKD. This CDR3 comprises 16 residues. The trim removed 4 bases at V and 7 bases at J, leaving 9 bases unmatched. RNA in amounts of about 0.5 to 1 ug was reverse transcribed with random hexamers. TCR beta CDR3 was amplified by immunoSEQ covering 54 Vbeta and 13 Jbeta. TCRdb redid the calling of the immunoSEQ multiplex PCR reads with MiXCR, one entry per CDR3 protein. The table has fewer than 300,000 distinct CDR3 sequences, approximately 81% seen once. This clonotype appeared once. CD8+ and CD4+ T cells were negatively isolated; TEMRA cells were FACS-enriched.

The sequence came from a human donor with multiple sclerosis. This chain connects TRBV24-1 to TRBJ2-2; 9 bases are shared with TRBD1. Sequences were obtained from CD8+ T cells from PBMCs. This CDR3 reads CATSDRDRGRIGELFF. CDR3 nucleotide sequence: TGTGCCACCAGTGACAGAGACAGGGGGAGAATCGGGGAGCTGTTTTTT.